Sequencing of this TCR beta chain was carried out in a study of blood T cell repertoires in COVID-19. Profiling relied on immunoSEQ multiplex PCR, and the TCRdb table lists in-frame clones only, not all of them. This sample carries more than 200,000 clones, approximately 83% of them seen once, and the ten largest clones take 8.9%. The V segment lost 5 bases and the J segment 4 bases; nucleotides outside the gene matches: 6. CDR1 is MNHEY, CDR2 SVGAGI, per germline. The CDR3 totals 15 residues. Material: peripheral blood. This clonotype originated in an elderly man with acute or convalescent COVID-19. The chain uses TRBV6-5 and TRBJ1-4; 8 nucleotides agree with TRBD1. The CDR3 DNA follows: TGTGCCAGCAGTAGACAGGGGCAGGGTAATGAAAAACTGTTTTTT. Translation gives CASSRQGQGNEKLFF.